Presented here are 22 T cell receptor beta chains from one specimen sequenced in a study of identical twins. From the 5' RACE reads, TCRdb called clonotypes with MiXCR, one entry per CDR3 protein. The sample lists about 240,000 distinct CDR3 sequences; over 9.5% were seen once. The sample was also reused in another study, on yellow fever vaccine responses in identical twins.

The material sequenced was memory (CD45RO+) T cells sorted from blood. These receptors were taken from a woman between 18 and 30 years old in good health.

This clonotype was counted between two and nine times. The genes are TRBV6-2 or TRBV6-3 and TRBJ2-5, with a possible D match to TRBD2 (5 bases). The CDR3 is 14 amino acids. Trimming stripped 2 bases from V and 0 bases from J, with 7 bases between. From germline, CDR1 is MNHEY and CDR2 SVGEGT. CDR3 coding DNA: TGTGCCAGCAGTTACCCCGGGGACCAAGAGACCCAGTACTTC. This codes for CASSYPGDQETQYF.

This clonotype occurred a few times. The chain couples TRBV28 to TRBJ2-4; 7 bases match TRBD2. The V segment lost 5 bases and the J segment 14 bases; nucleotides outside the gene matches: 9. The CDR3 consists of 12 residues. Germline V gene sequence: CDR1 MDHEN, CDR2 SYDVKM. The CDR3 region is CASSLFGGREYF. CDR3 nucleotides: TGTGCCAGCAGTCTCTTCGGGGGGAGGGAGTACTTC. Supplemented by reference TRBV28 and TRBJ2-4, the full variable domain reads DVKVTQSSRYLVKRTGEKVFLECVQDMDHENMFWYRQDPGLGLRLIYFSYDVKMKEKGDIPEGYSVSREKKERFSLILESASTNQTSMYLCASSLFGGREYFGAGTRLSVL.

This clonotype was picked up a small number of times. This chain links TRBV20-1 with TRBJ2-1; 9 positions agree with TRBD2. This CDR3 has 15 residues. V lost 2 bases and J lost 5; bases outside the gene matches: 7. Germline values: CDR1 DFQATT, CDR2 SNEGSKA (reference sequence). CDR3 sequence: CSARFLAGSNNEQFF. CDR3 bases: TGCAGTGCTAGATTTCTAGCGGGGAGCAACAATGAGCAGTTCTTC.

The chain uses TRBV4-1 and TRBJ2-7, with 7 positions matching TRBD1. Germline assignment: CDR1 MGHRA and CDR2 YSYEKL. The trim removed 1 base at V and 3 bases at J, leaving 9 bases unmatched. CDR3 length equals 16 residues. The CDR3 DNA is TGCGCCAGCAGCCAAGTACCGGGACAGACCCTCTACGAGCAGTACTTC. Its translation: CASSQVPGQTLYEQYF.

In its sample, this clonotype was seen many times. DNA for the CDR3: TGTGCCAGCAGTCGGGAGGCGAACACCGGGGAGCTGTTTTTT. Protein product: CASSREANTGELFF. The V call is TRBV12-3 or TRBV12-4, the J call TRBJ2-2; TRBD2 matches 7 bases. This CDR3 spans 14 amino acids. The trim removed 5 bases at V and 0 bases at J, leaving 0 bases unmatched.

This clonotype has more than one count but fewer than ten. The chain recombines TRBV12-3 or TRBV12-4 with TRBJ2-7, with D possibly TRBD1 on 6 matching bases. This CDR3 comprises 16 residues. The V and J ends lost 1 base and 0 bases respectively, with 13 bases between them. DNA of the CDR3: TGTGCCAGCAGTTTAGGGTGGGGGCTAAACTCCTACGAGCAGTACTTC. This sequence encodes CASSLGWGLNSYEQYF.

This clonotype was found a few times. The CDR3 loop reads CASSYLNTEAFF. In nucleotides, the CDR3 is TGTGCCAGCAGTTACTTAAACACTGAAGCTTTCTTT. This chain uses TRBV6-5 with TRBJ1-1; D is ambiguous. Germline V gives CDR1 MNHEY, CDR2 SVGAGI. Trimming left V 1 base short and J 2 bases short, with 2 bases between. CDR3 length: 12 residues.

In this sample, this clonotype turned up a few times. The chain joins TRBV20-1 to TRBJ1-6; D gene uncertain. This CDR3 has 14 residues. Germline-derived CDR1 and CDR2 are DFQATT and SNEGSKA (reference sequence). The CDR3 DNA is TGCAGGGTGGAAAGACCGGACCCCAATTCACCCCTCCACTTT. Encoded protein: CRVERPDPNSPLHF.

CDR3 sequence: CASSRSLNNEQFF. In DNA, the CDR3 is TGTGCCAGCAGCAGGAGCCTTAACAATGAGCAGTTCTTC. The rearrangement links TRBV7-2 to TRBJ2-1, with no clear D. With 5 bases removed from V and 5 bases from J, the gap between germline ends came to 10 bases. CDR3 length: 13 amino acids. Germline lookup yields CDR1 SGHTA and CDR2 FQGNSA.

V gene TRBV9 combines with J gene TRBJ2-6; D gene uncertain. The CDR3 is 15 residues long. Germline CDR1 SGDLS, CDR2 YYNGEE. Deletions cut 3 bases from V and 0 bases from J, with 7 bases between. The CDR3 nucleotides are TGTGCCAGCAGCGAGTGGGGCTCTGGGGCCAACGTCCTGACTTTC. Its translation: CASSEWGSGANVLTF.

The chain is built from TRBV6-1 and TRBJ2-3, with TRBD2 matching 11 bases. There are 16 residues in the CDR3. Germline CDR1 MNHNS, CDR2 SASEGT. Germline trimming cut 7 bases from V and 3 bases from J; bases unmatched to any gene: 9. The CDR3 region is CASTLRSGGATDTQYF. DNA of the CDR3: TGTGCCAGCACCCTGCGTAGCGGGGGGGCAACAGATACGCAGTATTTT.

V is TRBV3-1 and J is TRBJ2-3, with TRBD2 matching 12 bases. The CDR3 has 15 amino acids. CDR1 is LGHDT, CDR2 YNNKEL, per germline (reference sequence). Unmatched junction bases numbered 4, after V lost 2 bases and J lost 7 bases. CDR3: CASSQLAGGRYTQYF. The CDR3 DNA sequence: TGTGCCAGCAGCCAACTAGCGGGGGGGCGATATACGCAGTATTTT.

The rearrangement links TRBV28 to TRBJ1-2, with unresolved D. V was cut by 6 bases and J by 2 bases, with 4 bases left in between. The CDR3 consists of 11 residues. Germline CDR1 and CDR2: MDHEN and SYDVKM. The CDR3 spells CASRLNYGYTF. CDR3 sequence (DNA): TGTGCCAGCAGGCTCAACTATGGCTACACCTTC.

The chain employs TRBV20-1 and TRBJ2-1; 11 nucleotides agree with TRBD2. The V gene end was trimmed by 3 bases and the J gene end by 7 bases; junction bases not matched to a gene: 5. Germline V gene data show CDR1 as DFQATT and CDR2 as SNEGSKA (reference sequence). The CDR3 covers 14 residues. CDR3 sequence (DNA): TGCAGTGCTAGTGGACTAGCGGGCCTAAATGAGCAGTTCTTC. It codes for CSASGLAGLNEQFF.

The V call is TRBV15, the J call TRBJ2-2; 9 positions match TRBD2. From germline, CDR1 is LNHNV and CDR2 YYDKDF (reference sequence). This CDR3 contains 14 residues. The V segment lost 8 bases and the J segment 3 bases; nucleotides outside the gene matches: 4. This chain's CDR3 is CATHSGSDTGELFF. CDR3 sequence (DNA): TGTGCCACCCATAGCGGGAGCGACACCGGGGAGCTGTTTTTT.

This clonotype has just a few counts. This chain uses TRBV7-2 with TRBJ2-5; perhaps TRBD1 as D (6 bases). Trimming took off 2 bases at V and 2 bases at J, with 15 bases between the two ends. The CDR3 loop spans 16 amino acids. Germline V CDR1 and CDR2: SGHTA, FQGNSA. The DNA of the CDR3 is TGTGCCAGCAGCTTATATTCGGGCAGGGGACAAGAGACCCAGTACTTC. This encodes CASSLYSGRGQETQYF.

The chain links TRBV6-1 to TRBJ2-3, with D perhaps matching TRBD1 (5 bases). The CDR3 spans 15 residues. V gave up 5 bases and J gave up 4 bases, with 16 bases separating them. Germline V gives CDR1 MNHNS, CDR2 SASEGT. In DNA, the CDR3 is TGTGCCAGCAGTCGCTTGGGGCAGCAGGCAGATACGCAGTATTTT. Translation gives CASSRLGQQADTQYF.

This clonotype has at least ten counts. The CDR3 is CAISPGANTDTQYF. The CDR3 DNA reads TGTGCCATCTCTCCGGGAGCAAACACAGATACGCAGTATTTT. The rearrangement links TRBV10-3 to TRBJ2-3; perhaps TRBD2 as D (6 bases). V shed 8 bases and J shed 2 bases, with 14 bases lying between them. This CDR3 is built from 14 residues. Germline CDR1 ENHRY, CDR2 SYGVKD.

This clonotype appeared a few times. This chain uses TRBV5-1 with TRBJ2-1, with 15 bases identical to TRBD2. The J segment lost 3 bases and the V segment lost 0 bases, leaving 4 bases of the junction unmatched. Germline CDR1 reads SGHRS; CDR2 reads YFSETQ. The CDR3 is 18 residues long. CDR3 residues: CASSLGGLAGGFYNEQFF. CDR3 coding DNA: TGCGCCAGCAGCTTGGGGGGACTAGCGGGGGGATTCTACAATGAGCAGTTCTTC.

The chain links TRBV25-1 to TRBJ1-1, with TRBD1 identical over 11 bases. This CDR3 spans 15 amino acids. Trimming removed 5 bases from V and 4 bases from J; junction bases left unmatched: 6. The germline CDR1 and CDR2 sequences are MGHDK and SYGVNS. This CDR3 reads CASSPSDRGRTEAFF. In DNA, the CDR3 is TGTGCCAGCAGTCCATCGGACAGGGGGCGCACTGAAGCTTTCTTT.

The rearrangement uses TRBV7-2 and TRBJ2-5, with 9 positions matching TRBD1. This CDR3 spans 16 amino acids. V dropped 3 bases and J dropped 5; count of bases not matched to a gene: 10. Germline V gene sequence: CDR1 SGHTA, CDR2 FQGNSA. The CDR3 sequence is CASSLRTGGARETQYF. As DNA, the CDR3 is TGTGCCAGCAGCTTGCGAACAGGGGGCGCGAGGGAGACCCAGTACTTC.

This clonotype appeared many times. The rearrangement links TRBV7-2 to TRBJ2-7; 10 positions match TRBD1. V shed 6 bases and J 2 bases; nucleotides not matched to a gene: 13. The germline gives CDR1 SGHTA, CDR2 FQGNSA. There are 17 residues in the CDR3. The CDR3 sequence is CASSLTGTGVFAYEQYF. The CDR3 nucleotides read TGTGCCAGCAGTTTGACCGGGACAGGGGTGTTCGCCTACGAGCAGTACTTC.